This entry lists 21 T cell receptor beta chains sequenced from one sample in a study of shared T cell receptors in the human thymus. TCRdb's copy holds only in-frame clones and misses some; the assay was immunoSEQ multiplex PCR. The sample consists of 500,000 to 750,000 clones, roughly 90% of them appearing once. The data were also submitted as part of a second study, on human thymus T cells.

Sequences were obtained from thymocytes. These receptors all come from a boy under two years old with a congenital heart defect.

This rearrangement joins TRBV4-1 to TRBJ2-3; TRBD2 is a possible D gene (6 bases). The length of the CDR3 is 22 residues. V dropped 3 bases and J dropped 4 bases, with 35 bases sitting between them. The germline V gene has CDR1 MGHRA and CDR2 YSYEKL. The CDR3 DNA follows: TGCGCCAGCAGCCACCTGACCCCGGGCCCTCGTCGGGAGCGATATGGAGCAGATACGCAGTATTTT. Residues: CASSHLTPGPRRERYGADTQYF.

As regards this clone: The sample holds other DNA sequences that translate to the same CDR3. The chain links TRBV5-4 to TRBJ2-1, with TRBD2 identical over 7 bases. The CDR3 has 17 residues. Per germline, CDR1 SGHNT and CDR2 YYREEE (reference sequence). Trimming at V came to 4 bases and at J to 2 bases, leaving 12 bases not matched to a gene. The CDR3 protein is CASSSPGREAPYNEQFF. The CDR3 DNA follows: TGTGCCAGCAGCAGCCCGGGGAGGGAGGCACCCTACAATGAGCAGTTCTTC. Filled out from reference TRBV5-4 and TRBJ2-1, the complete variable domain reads ETGVTQSPTHLIKTRGQQVTLRCSSQSGHNTVSWYQQALGQGPQFIFQYYREEENGRGNFPPRFSGLQFPNYSSELNVNALELDDSALYLCASSSPGREAPYNEQFFGPGTRLTVL.

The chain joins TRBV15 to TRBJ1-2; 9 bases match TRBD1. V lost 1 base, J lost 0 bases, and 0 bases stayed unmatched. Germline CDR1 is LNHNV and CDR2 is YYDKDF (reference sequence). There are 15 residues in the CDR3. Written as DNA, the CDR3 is TGTGCCACCAGCAGAGGGGACAGGGCTAACTATGGCTACACCTTC. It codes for CATSRGDRANYGYTF.

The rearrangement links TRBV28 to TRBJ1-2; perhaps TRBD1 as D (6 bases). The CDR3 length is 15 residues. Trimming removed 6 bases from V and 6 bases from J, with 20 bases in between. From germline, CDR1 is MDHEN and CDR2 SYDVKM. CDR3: CASSPLEATGNGYTF. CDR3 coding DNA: TGTGCCAGCAGCCCGCTGGAGGCTACAGGGAATGGCTACACCTTC.

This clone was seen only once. CDR3 bases: TGTGCCAGTAGTAGTCCGGATGGCTACACCTTC. As protein: CASSSPDGYTF. V usage is TRBV19 and J usage is TRBJ1-2; D not resolved. Trimming took off 4 bases at V and 6 bases at J, with 6 bases between the two ends. Germline CDR1 reads LNHDA; CDR2 reads SQIVND (reference sequence). The CDR3 loop spans 11 amino acids.

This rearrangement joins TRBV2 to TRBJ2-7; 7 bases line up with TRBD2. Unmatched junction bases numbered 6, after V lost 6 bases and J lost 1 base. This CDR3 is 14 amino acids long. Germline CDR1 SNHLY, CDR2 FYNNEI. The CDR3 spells CASRCGRGSYEQYF. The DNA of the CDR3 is TGTGCCAGCAGGTGTGGGAGGGGATCCTACGAGCAGTACTTC. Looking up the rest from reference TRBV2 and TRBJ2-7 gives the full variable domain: EPEVTQTPSHQVTQMGQEVILRCVPISNHLYFYWYRQILGQKVEFLVSFYNNEISEKSEIFDDQFSVERPDGSNFTLKIRSTKLEDSAMYFCASRCGRGSYEQYFGPGTRLTVT.

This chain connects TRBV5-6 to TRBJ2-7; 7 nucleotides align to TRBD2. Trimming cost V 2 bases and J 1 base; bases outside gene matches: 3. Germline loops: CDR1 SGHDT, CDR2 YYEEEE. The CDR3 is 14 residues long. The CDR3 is CASSFGAGSYEQYF. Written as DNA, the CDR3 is TGTGCCAGCAGCTTCGGAGCGGGGTCCTACGAGCAGTACTTC.

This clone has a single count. The CDR3 bases are TGTGCCAGCAGCCAGGAAGCTCCGGGACTAGCGCGGGAGAGGGGCAATGAGCAGTTCTTC. Encoded protein: CASSQEAPGLARERGNEQFF. The chain has TRBV14 and TRBJ2-1; TRBD2 aligns across 10 bases. After removal of 3 bases from V and 6 bases from J, the junction contained 20 bases not matched to a gene. The CDR3 totals 20 residues. The germline V gene has CDR1 SGHDN and CDR2 FVKESK.

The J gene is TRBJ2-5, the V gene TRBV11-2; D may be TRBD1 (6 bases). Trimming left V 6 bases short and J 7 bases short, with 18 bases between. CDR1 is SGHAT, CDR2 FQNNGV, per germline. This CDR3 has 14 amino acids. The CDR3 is CASSPGWGQRTQYF. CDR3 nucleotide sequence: TGTGCCAGCAGTCCCGGGTGGGGGCAGAGGACCCAGTACTTC. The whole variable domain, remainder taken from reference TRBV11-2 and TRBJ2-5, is EAGVAQSPRYKIIEKRQSVAFWCNPISGHATLYWYQQILGQGPKLLIQFQNNGVVDDSQLPKDRFSAERLKGVDSTLKIQPAKLEDSAVYLCASSPGWGQRTQYFGPGTRLLVL.

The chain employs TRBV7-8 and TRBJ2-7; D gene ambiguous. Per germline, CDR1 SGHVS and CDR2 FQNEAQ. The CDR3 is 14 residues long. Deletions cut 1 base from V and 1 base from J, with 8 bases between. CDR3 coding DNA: TGTGCCAGCAGCTTAGATACAGAGTCCTACGAGCAGTACTTC. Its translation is CASSLDTESYEQYF.

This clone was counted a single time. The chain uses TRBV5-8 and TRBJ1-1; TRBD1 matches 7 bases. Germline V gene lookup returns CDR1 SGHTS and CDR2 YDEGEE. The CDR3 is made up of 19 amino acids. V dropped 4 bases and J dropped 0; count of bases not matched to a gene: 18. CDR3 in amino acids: CASSAGQNFLSSMNTEAFF. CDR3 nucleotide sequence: TGTGCCAGCAGCGCGGGACAGAACTTTCTCTCCTCTATGAACACTGAAGCTTTCTTT.

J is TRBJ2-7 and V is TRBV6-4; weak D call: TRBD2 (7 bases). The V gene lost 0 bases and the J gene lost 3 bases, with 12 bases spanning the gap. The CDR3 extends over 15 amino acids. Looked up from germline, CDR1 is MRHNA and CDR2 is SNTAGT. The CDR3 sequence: CASSDSRGALYEQYF. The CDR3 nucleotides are TGTGCCAGCAGTGACTCTCGGGGGGCCCTCTACGAGCAGTACTTC.

DNA for the CDR3: TGTGCCAGCAGTTCCCACTTTATTAGCGCCCCGTCCTACGAGCAGTACTTC. Protein product: CASSSHFISAPSYEQYF. The J gene is TRBJ2-7, the V gene TRBV28, with D perhaps matching TRBD2 (5 bases). The CDR3 is made up of 17 amino acids. Germline loops: CDR1 MDHEN, CDR2 SYDVKM. V was shortened by 4 bases and J by 1 base, with 20 bases between the two germline ends.

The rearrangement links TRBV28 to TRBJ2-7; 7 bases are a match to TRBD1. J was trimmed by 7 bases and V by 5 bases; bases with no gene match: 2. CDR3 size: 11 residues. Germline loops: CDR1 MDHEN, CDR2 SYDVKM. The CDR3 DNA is TGTGCCAGCAGTCCACAGGGGGAGCAGTACTTC. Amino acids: CASSPQGEQYF.

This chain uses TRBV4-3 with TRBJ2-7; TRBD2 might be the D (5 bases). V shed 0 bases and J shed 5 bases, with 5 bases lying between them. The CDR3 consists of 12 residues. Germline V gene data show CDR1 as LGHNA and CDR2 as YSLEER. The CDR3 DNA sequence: TGCGCCAGCAGCCAAGACGGGAACGAGCAGTACTTC. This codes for CASSQDGNEQYF.

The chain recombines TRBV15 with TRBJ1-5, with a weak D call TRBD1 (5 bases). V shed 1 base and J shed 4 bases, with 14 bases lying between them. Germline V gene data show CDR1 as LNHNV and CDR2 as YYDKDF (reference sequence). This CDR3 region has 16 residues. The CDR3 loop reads CATSRVRPKGNQPQHF. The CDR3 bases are TGTGCCACCAGCAGAGTTCGGCCCAAGGGGAATCAGCCCCAGCATTTT.

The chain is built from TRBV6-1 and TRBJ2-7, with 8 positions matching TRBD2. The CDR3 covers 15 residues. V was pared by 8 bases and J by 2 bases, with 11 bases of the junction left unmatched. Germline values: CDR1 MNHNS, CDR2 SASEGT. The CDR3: CASPPGGRTTYEQYF. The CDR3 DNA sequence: TGTGCCAGCCCCCCGGGAGGGCGGACGACCTACGAGCAGTACTTC.

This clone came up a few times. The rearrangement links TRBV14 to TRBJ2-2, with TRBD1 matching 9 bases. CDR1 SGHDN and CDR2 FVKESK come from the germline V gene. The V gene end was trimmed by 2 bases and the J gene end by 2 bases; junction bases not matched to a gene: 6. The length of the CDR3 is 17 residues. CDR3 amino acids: CASSQRTGGPNTGELFF. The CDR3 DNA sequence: TGTGCCAGCAGCCAAAGAACAGGGGGCCCTAACACCGGGGAGCTGTTTTTT.

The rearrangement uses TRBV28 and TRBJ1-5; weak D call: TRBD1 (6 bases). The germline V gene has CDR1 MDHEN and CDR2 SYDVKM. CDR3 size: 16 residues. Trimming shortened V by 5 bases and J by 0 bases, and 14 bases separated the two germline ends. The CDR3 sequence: CASSAIRQDSNQPQHF. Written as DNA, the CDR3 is TGTGCCAGCAGTGCCATTCGACAGGATAGCAATCAGCCCCAGCATTTT. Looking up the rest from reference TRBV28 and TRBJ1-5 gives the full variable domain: DVKVTQSSRYLVKRTGEKVFLECVQDMDHENMFWYRQDPGLGLRLIYFSYDVKMKEKGDIPEGYSVSREKKERFSLILESASTNQTSMYLCASSAIRQDSNQPQHFGDGTRLSIL.

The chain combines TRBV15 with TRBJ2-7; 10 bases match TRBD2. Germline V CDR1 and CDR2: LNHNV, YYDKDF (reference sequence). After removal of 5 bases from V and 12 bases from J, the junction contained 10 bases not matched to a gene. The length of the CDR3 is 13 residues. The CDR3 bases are TGTGCCACCAGCGGACAAGAGCGGGAGGGTCGGTACTTC. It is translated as CATSGQEREGRYF.

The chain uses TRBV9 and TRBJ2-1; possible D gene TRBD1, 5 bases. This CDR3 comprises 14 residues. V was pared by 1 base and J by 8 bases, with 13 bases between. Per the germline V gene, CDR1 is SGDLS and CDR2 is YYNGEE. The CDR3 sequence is CASSVLRIGDEQFF. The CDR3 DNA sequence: TGTGCCAGCAGCGTACTTCGGATAGGGGATGAGCAGTTCTTC.